The 9 T cell receptor beta chains reported below all come from one sample, sequenced in a study of T-cell memory formation after mild COVID-19. TCRdb itself ran the 5' RACE reads through MiXCR, one entry per CDR3 protein. Of fewer than 200,000 distinct CDR3 sequences in the sample, approximately 17% were seen once. The sample consisted of PBMCs or a T cell subset sorted from them (not recorded which). All receptors come from a man between 18 and 29 years old who had mild COVID-19 (a few samples of this study predate the infection). Cell type and time point are not known.

The gene calls are TRBV20-1 and TRBJ1-1; no clear D. The CDR3 loop spans 13 amino acids. CDR1 is DFQATT, CDR2 SNEGSKA, per germline (reference sequence). V shed 4 bases and J shed 1 base, with 10 bases lying between them. In nucleotides, the CDR3 is TGCAGTGCTATACAAGACGGGAACACTGAAGCTTTCTTT. Residues: CSAIQDGNTEAFF.

The chain employs TRBV2 and TRBJ2-1; possible D gene TRBD1, 6 bases. This CDR3 has 16 residues. The V end was cut by 8 bases, the J end by 4 bases, with 21 bases between. Germline-derived CDR1 and CDR2 are SNHLY and FYNNEI. CDR3 sequence reads: CASGMLGARGYNEQFF. The CDR3 DNA follows: TGTGCCAGCGGGATGCTGGGGGCTCGCGGGTACAATGAGCAGTTCTTC.

The chain combines TRBV4-1 with TRBJ2-6; no clear D. Trimming pared 8 bases from V and 0 bases from J, leaving 11 bases between. Germline V gene lookup returns CDR1 MGHRA and CDR2 YSYEKL. CDR3 size: 15 residues. CDR3 loop: CASQPGPSGANVLTF. The CDR3 coding sequence is TGCGCCAGCCAACCCGGACCCTCTGGGGCCAACGTCCTGACTTTC.

V gene TRBV28 combines with J gene TRBJ2-7; no clear D gene. V lost 1 base and J 5 bases, leaving 12 bases between the germline ends. Germline CDR1 is MDHEN and CDR2 is SYDVKM. The CDR3 extends over 14 amino acids. The CDR3 region has the DNA TGTGCCAGCAGTTTATTGTCCGCTGCTCACGAGCAGTACGTC. Translation: CASSLLSAAHEQYV.

This chain links TRBV6-2 or TRBV6-3 with TRBJ2-7; 9 positions agree with TRBD2. The V gene end was trimmed by 2 bases and the J gene end by 2 bases; junction bases not matched to a gene: 4. CDR1 and CDR2 (germline): MNHEY, SVGEGT. The CDR3 totals 15 residues. This CDR3 is CASSYGSGGTYEQYV. The CDR3 DNA reads as TGTGCCAGCAGTTACGGGAGCGGGGGGACCTACGAGCAGTACGTC.

J is TRBJ1-2 and V is TRBV3-1, with 7 nucleotides matching TRBD1. The ends lost 9 bases at V and 4 bases at J; junction bases unmatched: 14. The CDR3 is made up of 15 amino acids. Germline CDR1 reads LGHDT; CDR2 reads YNNKEL (reference sequence). CDR3 nucleotide sequence: TGTGCCAGTTCGCACAGGGGACTGGCTGGCTATGGCTACACCTTC. Translated, it gives CASSHRGLAGYGYTF.

The table lists this clonotype with a few counts. The chain is built from TRBV28 and TRBJ2-1; unclear D gene. CDR1 is MDHEN, CDR2 SYDVKM, per germline. Trimming removed 8 bases from V and 9 bases from J, with 11 bases in between. The CDR3 has 11 residues. CDR3 nucleotides: TGTGCCAGCCGAAGGGTTGTTGAGCAGTTCTTC. It translates to CASRRVVEQFF. Drawing the rest from reference TRBV28 and TRBJ2-1, the complete variable domain is DVKVTQSSRYLVKRTGEKVFLECVQDMDHENMFWYRQDPGLGLRLIYFSYDVKMKEKGDIPEGYSVSREKKERFSLILESASTNQTSMYLCASRRVVEQFFGPGTRLTVL.

The chain links TRBV6-6 to TRBJ2-5; D perhaps matches TRBD2 (6 bases). This CDR3 is built from 14 residues. The germline gives CDR1 MNHNY, CDR2 SVGAGI (reference sequence). V was trimmed by 6 bases and J by 3 bases, leaving 14 bases between them. The CDR3 protein is CASSFSRGEETQYF. DNA of the CDR3: TGTGCCAGCAGCTTCTCGCGGGGTGAAGAGACCCAGTACTTC.

The chain links TRBV24-1 to TRBJ2-5, with 7 bases fitting TRBD1. V dropped 3 bases and J dropped 3; count of bases not matched to a gene: 9. CDR3 length: 16 amino acids. Per germline, CDR1 KGHDR and CDR2 SFDVKD. CDR3 nucleotide sequence: TGTGCCACCAGTGATCCTACAGGGGATAGGGAAGAGACCCAGTACTTC. The encoded protein is CATSDPTGDREETQYF.